The 27 T cell receptor beta chains given below trace back to one sample, sequenced in a study of blood T cell repertoires in COVID-19. Assay used: immunoSEQ multiplex PCR; TCRdb lists only in-frame clones, some missing. This sample yields around 160,000 clones, of which 70% to 90% are seen a single time; roughly 0.95% belongs to the top ten. Sequencing used peripheral blood. The receptors here all came from a man younger than 30 with acute or convalescent COVID-19.

The CDR3 is CATSDTYPRGNTGELFF. CDR3 in DNA: TGTGCCACCAGTGACACCTACCCCAGGGGGAACACCGGGGAGCTGTTTTTT. This chain uses TRBV24-1 with TRBJ2-2; perhaps TRBD1 as D (6 bases). V lost 4 bases and J lost 1, with 15 bases in between. Germline values: CDR1 KGHDR, CDR2 SFDVKD. The CDR3 totals 17 residues.

This rearrangement joins TRBV7-3 to TRBJ1-1; the D gene is possibly TRBD1 (6 bases). There are 15 residues in the CDR3. V gave up 0 bases and J gave up 4 bases, with 12 bases separating them. Per the germline V gene, CDR1 is SGHTA and CDR2 is FQGTGA. As DNA, the CDR3 is TGTGCCAGCAGCTTAACTTCGGCAGGGGCCACTGAAGCTTTCTTT. Protein: CASSLTSAGATEAFF. The variable domain in full, completed from reference TRBV7-3 and TRBJ1-1, reads GAGVSQTPSNKVTEKGKYVELRCDPISGHTALYWYRQSLGQGPEFLIYFQGTGAADDSGLPNDRFFAVRPEGSVSTLKIQRTERGDSAVYLCASSLTSAGATEAFFGQGTRLTVV.

This clone was found once. V is TRBV6-5 and J is TRBJ1-4; a weak D match, TRBD1 (6 bases). Trimming removed 11 bases at V and 8 bases at J, with 18 bases between. Germline CDR1 MNHEY, CDR2 SVGAGI. The CDR3 loop spans 13 amino acids. The CDR3 nucleotides are TGTGCCCACAGCCCGACAGGCCCCGAAAAACTGTTTTTT. It codes for CAHSPTGPEKLFF.

This chain joins TRBV15 and TRBJ1-1; a weak D match, TRBD1 (6 bases). The CDR3 has 15 amino acids. Trimming took off 3 bases at V and 7 bases at J, with 18 bases between the two ends. CDR1 LNHNV and CDR2 YYDKDF come from the germline V gene (reference sequence). In DNA, the CDR3 is TGTGCCACCAGCAGTGCATCGGGACATCAGGATGAAGCTTTCTTT. Residues: CATSSASGHQDEAFF.

The rearrangement joins TRBV18 to TRBJ2-7; perhaps TRBD1 as D (5 bases). The V and J ends lost 6 bases and 0 bases respectively, with 12 bases between them. Germline loops: CDR1 KGHSH, CDR2 LQKENI. The CDR3 length is 14 residues. The CDR3 sequence: CASSSPQASYEQYF. The DNA of the CDR3 is TGTGCCAGCTCCTCACCACAGGCCTCCTACGAGCAGTACTTC.

The V call is TRBV18, the J call TRBJ2-1, with TRBD1 matching 11 bases. The CDR3 is 15 amino acids. The trim removed 6 bases at V and 7 bases at J, leaving 8 bases unmatched. Looked up from germline, CDR1 is KGHSH and CDR2 is LQKENI. The DNA for the CDR3 is TGTGCCAGCTCCGAGGGACAGGGGGTACAGAATGAGCAGTTCTTC. Protein sequence: CASSEGQGVQNEQFF.

There are a few counts of this clone. The chain has TRBV5-1 and TRBJ1-1, with D hard to call. Germline CDR1 and CDR2: SGHRS and YFSETQ. The CDR3 contains 13 residues. Trimming stripped 4 bases from V and 5 bases from J, with 12 bases between. The CDR3 here is CASSAAPETEAFF. CDR3 sequence (DNA): TGCGCCAGCAGCGCGGCCCCGGAAACTGAAGCTTTCTTT.

In DNA, the CDR3 is TGTGCCAGCAGTCTTACAGGATTAAATCAGCCCCAGCATTTT. Protein: CASSLTGLNQPQHF. The chain uses TRBV2 and TRBJ1-5, with D maybe TRBD1 (5 bases). The V gene's germline CDR1 is SNHLY and CDR2 FYNNEI. The CDR3 length is 14 residues. The V end lost 5 bases, the J end lost 4 bases, and 12 bases lay between the germline ends.

The chain uses TRBV2 and TRBJ2-5; 10 nucleotides line up with TRBD2. The CDR3 spans 16 residues. Germline V gene lookup returns CDR1 SNHLY and CDR2 FYNNEI. The V gene end was trimmed by 8 bases and the J gene end by 4 bases; junction bases not matched to a gene: 13. This CDR3 reads CASAKTSGLVLETQYF. The CDR3 DNA reads as TGTGCCAGCGCCAAGACTAGCGGGTTGGTGTTAGAGACCCAGTACTTC.

V gene TRBV24-1 combines with J gene TRBJ2-7, with 7 nucleotides matching TRBD2. The CDR3 loop spans 17 amino acids. Germline V gives CDR1 KGHDR, CDR2 SFDVKD. V lost 3 bases to trimming and J lost 5 bases; unmatched junction nucleotides: 15. CDR3 protein: CATSDRPKSGAPDEQYF. The CDR3 region has the DNA TGTGCCACCAGTGATCGCCCGAAGAGCGGGGCTCCGGACGAGCAGTACTTC.

The chain carries TRBV10-1 and TRBJ2-2, with 10 bases identical to TRBD1. Trimming cost V 4 bases and J 3 bases; bases outside gene matches: 2. Germline assignment: CDR1 WNHNN and CDR2 SYGVQD (reference sequence). The CDR3 loop spans 15 amino acids. CDR3 region: CASSGQGAYTGELFF. CDR3 bases: TGCGCCAGCAGTGGACAGGGGGCTTACACCGGGGAGCTGTTTTTT.

The V call is TRBV18, the J call TRBJ1-5; D ambiguous. The germline V and J ends were trimmed by 4 bases and 5 bases, with 12 bases remaining between them. The germline V gene has CDR1 KGHSH and CDR2 LQKENI. The CDR3 is made up of 14 amino acids. The CDR3 is CASSRGGLHQPQHF. CDR3 sequence (DNA): TGTGCCAGCTCACGGGGAGGGCTCCATCAGCCCCAGCATTTT.

This clone has just one count. The CDR3 sequence is CSVDPWSMTGETQYF. The DNA for the CDR3 is TGCAGCGTTGACCCCTGGTCCATGACGGGAGAGACCCAGTACTTC. The V and J genes are TRBV29-1 and TRBJ2-5; D uncertain. The CDR3 totals 15 residues. Trimming left V 3 bases short and J 4 bases short, with 18 bases between. The germline V gene encodes CDR1 SQVTM and CDR2 ANQGSEA.

The V gene is TRBV7-2, the J gene TRBJ1-4; possible D gene TRBD1, 6 bases. The CDR3 consists of 15 residues. In germline, CDR1 is SGHTA, CDR2 FQGNSA. The germline V and J ends were trimmed by 0 bases and 3 bases, with 8 bases remaining between them. The CDR3 region has the DNA TGTGCCAGCAGCTTAGCGGGGGCTCCTAATGAAAAACTGTTTTTT. Translation: CASSLAGAPNEKLFF. The whole variable domain, filled in from reference TRBV7-2 and TRBJ1-4, reads GAGVSQSPSNKVTEKGKDVELRCDPISGHTALYWYRQSLGQGLEFLIYFQGNSAPDKSGLPSDRFSAERTGGSVSTLTIQRTQQEDSAVYLCASSLAGAPNEKLFFGSGTQLSVL.

The J gene is TRBJ2-6, the V gene TRBV5-1; D call uncertain. In germline, CDR1 is SGHRS, CDR2 YFSETQ. V lost 4 bases, J lost 0 bases, and 17 bases lay in between. This CDR3 region has 18 residues. DNA for the CDR3: TGCGCCAGCAGCCCGGGTATCCCCATTAACTCTGGGGCCAACGTCCTGACTTTC. Amino acid sequence: CASSPGIPINSGANVLTF.

The rearrangement joins TRBV5-4 to TRBJ2-5, with 12 bases aligning to TRBD2. Germline V gene data show CDR1 as SGHNT and CDR2 as YYREEE (reference sequence). The CDR3 has 16 amino acids. Losses at the gene ends were 3 bases for V and 2 bases for J; bases not matched to a gene: 5. The CDR3 spells CASSSGLAGRQETQYF. The CDR3 nucleotides are TGTGCCAGCAGCTCCGGACTAGCGGGGAGGCAAGAGACCCAGTACTTC.

This clone turned up a few times. The genes are TRBV7-9 and TRBJ1-1; D is uncertain. Germline V gene lookup returns CDR1 SEHNR and CDR2 FQNEAQ (reference sequence). Trimming shortened V by 5 bases and J by 2 bases, and 12 bases separated the two germline ends. The CDR3 is made up of 14 amino acids. The chain's CDR3 is CASSQTTLNTEAFF. The CDR3 DNA sequence: TGTGCCAGCAGCCAGACAACTCTTAACACTGAAGCTTTCTTT.

The rearrangement links TRBV5-1 to TRBJ1-4; the match to TRBD1 covers 7 bases. Germline V gene lookup returns CDR1 SGHRS and CDR2 YFSETQ. After removal of 3 bases from V and 4 bases from J, the junction contained 9 bases not matched to a gene. This CDR3 comprises 16 residues. Here the CDR3 DNA reads TGCGCCAGCAGCTCCGACAGGGCGAGGGGTAATGAAAAACTGTTTTTT. Amino acid sequence: CASSSDRARGNEKLFF.

The chain couples TRBV9 to TRBJ1-6; D gene unclear. The V end was cut by 4 bases, the J end by 9 bases, with 11 bases between. This CDR3 has 13 residues. Germline V gene lookup returns CDR1 SGDLS and CDR2 YYNGEE. In DNA, the CDR3 is TGTGCCAGCAGCTCAAGCCCAGGTTCACCCCTCCACTTT. It codes for CASSSSPGSPLHF.

The chain links TRBV11-2 to TRBJ1-3, with D perhaps TRBD1 (6 bases). The CDR3 consists of 16 residues. V lost 5 bases to trimming and J lost 3 bases, with 17 bases between them. CDR1 and CDR2 from the germline V gene are SGHAT and FQNNGV. CDR3 in DNA: TGTGCCAGCAGCCCCCCCACAGGGTTGAGTGGAAACACCATATATTTT. Translating it yields CASSPPTGLSGNTIYF.

This chain connects TRBV5-1 to TRBJ2-7, with D possibly matching TRBD1 (6 bases). The CDR3 runs 15 residues. Trimming took 4 bases from V and 3 from J, leaving 17 bases between them. Per the germline V gene, CDR1 is SGHRS and CDR2 is YFSETQ. CDR3 in amino acids: CASSPRWTDNYEQYF. For the CDR3, the DNA is TGCGCCAGCAGCCCGCGATGGACAGATAACTACGAGCAGTACTTC.

V and J are TRBV19 and TRBJ2-1; possible D gene TRBD1, 5 bases. Trimming left V 6 bases short and J 1 base short, with 7 bases between. The germline V gene encodes CDR1 LNHDA and CDR2 SQIVND (reference sequence). This CDR3 has 13 amino acids. The DNA of the CDR3 is TGTGCCAGTAGCCAGGGTTCCTACAATGAGCAGTTCTTC. This gives the protein CASSQGSYNEQFF.

The gene calls are TRBV12-5 and TRBJ1-5; 9 nucleotides agree with TRBD1. The CDR3 runs to 18 residues. V lost 6 bases to trimming and J lost 5 bases; unmatched junction nucleotides: 17. CDR1 and CDR2 from the germline V gene are LGHNT and FRNRAP. The CDR3 loop reads CASGRYLGSGQGHQPQHF. Here the CDR3 DNA reads TGTGCTAGTGGCCGGTATCTGGGGTCGGGACAGGGTCATCAGCCCCAGCATTTT.

The chain couples TRBV19 to TRBJ1-2; D is perhaps TRBD1 (6 bases). CDR1 and CDR2 (germline): LNHDA, SQIVND (reference sequence). V dropped 7 bases and J dropped 4 bases, with 19 bases sitting between them. The CDR3 length is 15 residues. The CDR3 region has the DNA TGTGCCAGTATCGACAGGAGCCTTCGGGGCTATGGCTACACCTTC. Translated: CASIDRSLRGYGYTF.

In its sample, this clone was seen a few times. The chain recombines TRBV29-1 with TRBJ1-2, with a possible D match to TRBD1 (6 bases). V was trimmed by 3 bases and J by 1 base, leaving 9 bases between them. CDR3 length equals 13 residues. Germline lookup yields CDR1 SQVTM and CDR2 ANQGSEA. CDR3 nucleotides: TGCAGCGTTGACCGGGACATTAACTATGGCTACACCTTC. Protein product: CSVDRDINYGYTF.

The CDR3 is CASSHPGGANVLTF. The CDR3 coding sequence is TGCGCCAGCAGCCACCCCGGGGGGGCCAACGTCCTGACTTTC. The chain carries TRBV4-1 and TRBJ2-6; D is unresolved. V was pared by 3 bases and J by 4 bases, with 7 bases between. This CDR3 comprises 14 residues. CDR1 and CDR2 (germline): MGHRA, YSYEKL.

The chain uses TRBV4-1 and TRBJ2-7, with TRBD2 identical over 7 bases. This CDR3 contains 17 residues. Germline loops: CDR1 MGHRA, CDR2 YSYEKL. V lost 4 bases, J lost 0 bases, and 12 bases stayed unmatched. The CDR3 DNA sequence: TGCGCCAGCAGCCTAGGCTTCGTCGCGGGGGACTCCTACGAGCAGTACTTC. Encoded protein: CASSLGFVAGDSYEQYF.